This is a list of T cell receptor beta chains from one sample in a study of T cells in tuberculosis. Profiling relied on immunoSEQ multiplex PCR, and the TCRdb table lists in-frame clones only, not all of them. Of 20,000 to 30,000 clones in the sample, around 95% were seen once. Sequenced sample: PBMCs. These receptors all come from a donor aged 10-35 years with latent tuberculosis or without tuberculosis infection. Each CDR3 is given with its conserved first and last residue. A D gene is named only where the DNA matches it firmly. A row's size may be missing; if present it is once, few, many or a size class.

size: .; J: TRBJ2-7; V: TRBV7-2; D: .; length: 14; CDR3: CASSRGGTAYEQYF; DNA: TGTGCCAGCAGCCGCGGAGGGACAGCCTACGAGCAGTACTTC
size: .; J: TRBJ1-6; V: TRBV5-4; D: TRBD1; length: 15; CDR3: CASSPGGSYNSPLHF; DNA: TGTGCCAGCAGCCCAGGGGGCTCCTATAATTCACCCCTCCACTTT
size: .; J: TRBJ1-5; V: TRBV30; D: TRBD1; length: 18; CDR3: CAWSSSRGLGYSNQPQHF; DNA: TGTGCCTGGAGCTCCTCCAGGGGGCTGGGGTATAGCAATCAGCCCCAGCATTTT
size: .; J: TRBJ2-3; V: TRBV6-1; D: TRBD2; length: 14; CDR3: CATQQLAVTDTQYF; DNA: TGTGCCACCCAGCAACTAGCGGTGACAGATACGCAGTATTTT
size: once; J: TRBJ1-1; V: TRBV7-9; D: TRBD1; length: 16; CDR3: CASSPRQGAMDTEAFF; DNA: TGTGCCAGCAGCCCCAGACAGGGGGCCATGGACACTGAAGCTTTCTTT
size: .; J: TRBJ2-7; V: TRBV7-8; D: .; length: 15; CDR3: CASSLGSDFVLEQYF; DNA: TGTGCCAGCAGCTTAGGGTCAGACTTCGTCCTCGAGCAGTACTTC
size: .; J: TRBJ1-6; V: TRBV2; D: TRBD1; length: 17; CDR3: CASSERGTGGFNSPLHF; DNA: TGTGCCAGCAGTGAAAGGGGGACAGGGGGTTTTAATTCACCCCTCCACTTT
size: .; J: TRBJ1-4; V: TRBV30; D: .; length: 12; CDR3: CARAGNREKLFF; DNA: TGTGCCCGGGCAGGGAATCGGGAAAAACTGTTTTTT
size: .; J: TRBJ1-2; V: TRBV6-1; D: TRBD1; length: 14; CDR3: CASRGTGLFYGYTF; DNA: TGTGCCAGCAGAGGGACAGGGCTTTTCTATGGCTACACCTTC
size: .; J: TRBJ1-2; V: TRBV15; D: TRBD1; length: 17; CDR3: CATSPGTGGVWRHGYTF; DNA: TGTGCCACCAGCCCCGGGACAGGGGGAGTTTGGCGGCATGGCTACACCTTC
size: .; J: TRBJ1-3; V: TRBV9; D: .; length: 17; CDR3: CASSVVDGVLGGNTIYF; DNA: TGTGCCAGCAGCGTAGTTGACGGGGTTCTCGGCGGAAACACCATATATTTT
size: .; J: TRBJ1-4; V: TRBV6-5; D: .; length: 14; CDR3: CASSRRDTNEKLFF; DNA: TGTGCCAGCAGTCGCCGGGACACAAATGAAAAACTGTTTTTT
size: .; J: TRBJ1-3; V: TRBV11-2; D: .; length: 15; CDR3: CASSLVRSRLNTIYF; DNA: TGTGCCAGCAGCTTAGTTCGGAGCCGGCTAAACACCATATATTTT
size: .; J: TRBJ1-6; V: TRBV30; D: .; length: 14; CDR3: CAWGSGTGDSPLHF; DNA: TGTGCCTGGGGGTCGGGTACGGGGGATTCACCCCTCCACTTT
size: .; J: TRBJ1-1; V: TRBV7-2; D: TRBD1; length: 11; CDR3: CASSLTGIAFF; DNA: TGTGCCAGCAGCTTGACAGGGATAGCTTTCTTT
size: .; J: TRBJ1-1; V: TRBV6-1; D: TRBD1; length: 19; CDR3: CASSARRTGFERANTEAFF; DNA: TGTGCCAGCAGTGCAAGGCGGACAGGGTTCGAGCGAGCCAACACTGAAGCTTTCTTT
size: .; J: TRBJ1-4; V: TRBV5-1; D: .; length: 16; CDR3: CASSAAGGRNNEKLFF; DNA: TGCGCCAGCAGCGCGGCGGGGGGACGGAACAATGAAAAACTGTTTTTT
size: .; J: TRBJ1-5; V: TRBV2; D: .; length: 15; CDR3: CASSLTSAANQPQHF; DNA: TGTGCCAGCAGTCTGACATCAGCGGCCAATCAGCCCCAGCATTTT
size: .; J: TRBJ2-3; V: TRBV6-4; D: .; length: 13; CDR3: CASSAEAADTQYF; DNA: TGTGCCAGCAGTGCCGAGGCTGCAGATACGCAGTATTTT
size: .; J: TRBJ2-2; V: TRBV2; D: TRBD1; length: 15; CDR3: CASSETGGSTGELFF; DNA: TGTGCCAGCAGTGAGACAGGGGGTTCCACCGGGGAGCTGTTTTTT
size: .; J: TRBJ1-1; V: TRBV4-1; D: .; length: 13; CDR3: CASGRQASTEAFF; DNA: TGCGCCAGCGGTCGACAGGCGAGCACTGAAGCTTTCTTT
size: .; J: TRBJ1-2; V: TRBV10-1; D: TRBD1; length: 14; CDR3: CASSEGQGAYGYTF; DNA: TGCGCCAGCAGTGAGGGACAGGGGGCGTATGGCTACACCTTC
size: .; J: TRBJ2-2; V: TRBV2; D: TRBD1; length: 14; CDR3: CASRQGGYTGELFF; DNA: TGTGCCAGCCGACAGGGGGGATACACCGGGGAGCTGTTTTTT
size: .; J: TRBJ2-5; V: TRBV5-1; D: TRBD2; length: 17; CDR3: CASSLGTSGVYQETQYF; DNA: TGCGCCAGCAGCCTGGGGACTAGCGGAGTCTACCAAGAGACCCAGTACTTC
size: .; J: TRBJ1-1; V: TRBV5-1; D: TRBD1; length: 14; CDR3: CASSLLTGGPEAFF; DNA: TGCGCCAGCAGCTTACTAACAGGGGGCCCTGAAGCTTTCTTT
size: .; J: TRBJ1-2; V: TRBV27; D: TRBD1; length: 12; CDR3: CASKQGSGGYTF; DNA: TGTGCCAGCAAACAGGGGTCTGGTGGCTACACCTTC